By its share, the clone carrying this T cell receptor beta chain is medium-sized. This sample stems from a study of spatial heterogeneity in lung cancer. Study details: As counted in raw reads, each unique TCR and UMI combination appeared more than ten times on average.

Time point in this sample: sample taken at primary tumor resection. No cells were sorted before sequencing. The whole RNA sequenced was extracted from tumor, nontumor lung or frozen PBMC. TCRdb reprocessed the 5' RACE reads via MiXCR and lists one record per CDR3 protein. This table has 4,700 or so distinct CDR3 sequences, over 20% appearing once. The CDR3 spans 14 residues. With 0 bases removed from V and 5 bases from J, the gap between germline ends came to 10 bases. Germline V gives CDR1 MNHEY, CDR2 SVGAGI. This chain joins TRBV6-5 and TRBJ1-1; no clear D. The TCR sequence derives from a female donor with early-stage non-small cell lung cancer. Material: normal lung tissue next to the tumor, obtained at surgery. CDR3 amino acids: CASSYSGRGTEAFF. Here the CDR3 DNA reads TGTGCCAGCAGTTACTCCGGGAGAGGGACTGAAGCTTTCTTT.